This TCR beta chain was observed in a study of T cells in Graves' hyperthyroidism and ophthalmopathy. Broader study findings: Ophthalmopathy cases were set apart from stable hyperthyroidism by a 13 V-J model.

Germline loops: CDR1 MNHEY, CDR2 SMNVEV (reference sequence). The CDR3 is 15 amino acids. Trimming stripped 3 bases from V and 3 bases from J, with 12 bases between. This clonotype was seen ten or more times. Its antigen remains unidentified. TCR beta CDR3 regions were amplified from RNA transcripts. Initially, a first-round RT-PCR of the TCR CDR3 employed the HTBI primer set. TCRdb re-called the multiplex PCR reads through MiXCR, storing one row per CDR3 protein. The table includes around 600,000 distinct CDR3 sequences, more than 12% detected once. Diagnoses were made from clinical symptoms, serum measures (thyroxine and TRAb), thyroid ultrasound and orbital computed tomography.

The receptor's source is a woman between 50 and 59 years old with Graves' ophthalmopathy. What was sequenced was blood. This chain links TRBV27 with TRBJ2-1; D is perhaps TRBD1 or TRBD2 (6 bases each). The DNA for the CDR3 is TGTGCCAGCAGTTTGGGGGGCCCAAACTACAATGAGCAGTTCTTC. Amino acids: CASSLGGPNYNEQFF.